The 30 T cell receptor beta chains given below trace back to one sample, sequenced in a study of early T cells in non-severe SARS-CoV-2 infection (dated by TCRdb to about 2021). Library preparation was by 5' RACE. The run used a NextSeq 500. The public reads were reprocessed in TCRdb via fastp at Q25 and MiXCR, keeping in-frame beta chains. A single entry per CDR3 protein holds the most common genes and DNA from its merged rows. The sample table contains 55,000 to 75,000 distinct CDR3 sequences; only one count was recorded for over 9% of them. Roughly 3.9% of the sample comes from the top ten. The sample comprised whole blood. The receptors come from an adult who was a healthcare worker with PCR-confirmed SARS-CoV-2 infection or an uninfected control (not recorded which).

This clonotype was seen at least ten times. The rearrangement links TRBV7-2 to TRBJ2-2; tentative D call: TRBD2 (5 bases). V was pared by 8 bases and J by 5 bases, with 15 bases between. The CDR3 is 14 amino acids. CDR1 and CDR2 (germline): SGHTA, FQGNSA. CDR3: CASRSGGETGELFF. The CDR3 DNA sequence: TGTGCCAGCCGCTCCGGAGGCGAAACCGGGGAGCTGTTTTTT.

CDR3 coding DNA: TGCGCCAGCGTTAAAGGAGCGGGCACCTCCTACAATGAGCAGTTCTTC. It is translated as CASVKGAGTSYNEQFF. The V and J genes are TRBV10-2 and TRBJ2-1; perhaps TRBD2 as D (6 bases). The CDR3 is made up of 16 amino acids. Looked up from germline, CDR1 is WSHSY and CDR2 is SAAADI. V lost 8 bases and J 0 bases, leaving 17 bases between the germline ends.

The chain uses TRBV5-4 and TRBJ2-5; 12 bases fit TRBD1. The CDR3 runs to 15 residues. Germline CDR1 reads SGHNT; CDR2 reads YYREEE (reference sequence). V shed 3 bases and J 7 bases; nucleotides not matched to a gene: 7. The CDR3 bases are TGTGCCAGCAGCTCGGGACAGGGGGCGCGTGGGACCCAGTACTTC. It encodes CASSSGQGARGTQYF.

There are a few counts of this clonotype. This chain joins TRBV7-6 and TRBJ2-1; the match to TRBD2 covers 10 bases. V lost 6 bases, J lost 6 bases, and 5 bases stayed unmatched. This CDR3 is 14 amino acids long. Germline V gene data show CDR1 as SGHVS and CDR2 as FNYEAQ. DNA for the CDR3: TGTGCCAGCAGTCCGACTAGCGGGTTCAATGAGCAGTTCTTC. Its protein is CASSPTSGFNEQFF.

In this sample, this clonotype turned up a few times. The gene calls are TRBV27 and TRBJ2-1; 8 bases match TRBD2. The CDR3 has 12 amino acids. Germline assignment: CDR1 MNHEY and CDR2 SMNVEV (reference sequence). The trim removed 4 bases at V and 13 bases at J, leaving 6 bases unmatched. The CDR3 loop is CASSSQGLDQFF. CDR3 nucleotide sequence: TGTGCCAGCAGTTCCCAGGGACTAGATCAGTTCTTC.

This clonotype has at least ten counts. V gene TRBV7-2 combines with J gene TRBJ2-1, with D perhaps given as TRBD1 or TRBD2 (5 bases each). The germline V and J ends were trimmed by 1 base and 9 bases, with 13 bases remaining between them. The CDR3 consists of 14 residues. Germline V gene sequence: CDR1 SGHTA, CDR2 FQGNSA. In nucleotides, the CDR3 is TGTGCCAGCAGCTTAGTAGGGACCACTGCTGAGCAGTTCTTC. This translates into CASSLVGTTAEQFF.

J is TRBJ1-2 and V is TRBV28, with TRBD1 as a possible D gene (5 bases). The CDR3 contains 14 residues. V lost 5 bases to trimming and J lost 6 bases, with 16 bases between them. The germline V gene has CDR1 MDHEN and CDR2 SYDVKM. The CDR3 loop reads CASSAGTFSDGYTF. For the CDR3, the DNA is TGTGCCAGCAGTGCCGGGACCTTTAGCGATGGCTACACCTTC.

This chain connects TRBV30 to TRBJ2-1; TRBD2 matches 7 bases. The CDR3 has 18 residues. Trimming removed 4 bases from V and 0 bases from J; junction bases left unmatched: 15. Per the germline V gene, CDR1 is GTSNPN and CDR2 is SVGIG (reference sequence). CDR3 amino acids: CAWNGWTSAGSSYNEQFF. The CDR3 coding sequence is TGTGCCTGGAACGGATGGACGTCAGCGGGAAGCTCCTACAATGAGCAGTTCTTC.

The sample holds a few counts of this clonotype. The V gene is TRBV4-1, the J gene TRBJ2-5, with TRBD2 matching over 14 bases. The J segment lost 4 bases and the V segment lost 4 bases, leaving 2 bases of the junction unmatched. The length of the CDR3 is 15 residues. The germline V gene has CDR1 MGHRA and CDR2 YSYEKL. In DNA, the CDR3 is TGCGCCAGCAGCCGTGGACTAGCGGGAGGAGAGACCCAGTACTTC. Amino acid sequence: CASSRGLAGGETQYF.

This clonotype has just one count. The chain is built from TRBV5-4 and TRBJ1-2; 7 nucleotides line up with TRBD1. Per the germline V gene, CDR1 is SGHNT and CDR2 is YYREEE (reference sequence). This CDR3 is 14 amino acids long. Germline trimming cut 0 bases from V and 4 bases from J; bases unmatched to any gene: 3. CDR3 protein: CASSLGGGSYGYTF. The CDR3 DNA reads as TGTGCCAGCAGCTTGGGAGGGGGCAGCTATGGCTACACCTTC.

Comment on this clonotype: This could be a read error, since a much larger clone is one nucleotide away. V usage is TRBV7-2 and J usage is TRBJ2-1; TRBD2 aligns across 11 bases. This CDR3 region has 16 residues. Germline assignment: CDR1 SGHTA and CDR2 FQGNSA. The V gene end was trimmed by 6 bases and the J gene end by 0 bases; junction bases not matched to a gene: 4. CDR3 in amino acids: CASRLAGDSSYNEQFF. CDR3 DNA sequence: TGTGCCAGCAGACTAGCGGGGGACTCCTCCTACAATGAGCAGTTCTTC.

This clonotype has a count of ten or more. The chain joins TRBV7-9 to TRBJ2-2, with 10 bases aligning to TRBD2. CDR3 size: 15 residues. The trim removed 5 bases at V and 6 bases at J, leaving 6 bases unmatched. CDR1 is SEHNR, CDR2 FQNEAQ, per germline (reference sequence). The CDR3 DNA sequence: TGTGCCAGCAGCGCCGGGACTAGCGTGTCCGGGGAGCTGTTTTTT. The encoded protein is CASSAGTSVSGELFF. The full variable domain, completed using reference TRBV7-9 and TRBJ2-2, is DTGVSQNPRHKITKRGQNVTFRCDPISEHNRLYWYRQTLGQGPEFLTYFQNEAQLEKSRLLSDRFSAERPKGSFSTLEIQRTEQGDSAMYLCASSAGTSVSGELFFGEGSRLTVL.

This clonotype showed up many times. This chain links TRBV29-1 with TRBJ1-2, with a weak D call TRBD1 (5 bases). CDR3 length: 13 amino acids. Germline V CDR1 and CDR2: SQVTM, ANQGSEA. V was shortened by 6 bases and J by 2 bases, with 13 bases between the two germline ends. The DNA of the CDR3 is TGCAGCGTCGGTGGGACGGGCAACTATGGCTACACCTTC. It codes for CSVGGTGNYGYTF.

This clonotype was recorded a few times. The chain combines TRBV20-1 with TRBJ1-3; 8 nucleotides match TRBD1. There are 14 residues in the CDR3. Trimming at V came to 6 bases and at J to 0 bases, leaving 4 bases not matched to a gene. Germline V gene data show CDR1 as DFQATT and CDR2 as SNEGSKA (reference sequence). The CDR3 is CSARDRSSGNTIYF. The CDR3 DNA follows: TGCAGTGCGCGGGACAGGAGCTCTGGAAACACCATATATTTT.

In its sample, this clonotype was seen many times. The CDR3 nucleotides are TGTGCCAGCAGCACCCAACCACTAGCGGAGAGCACAGATACGCAGTATTTT. This translates into CASSTQPLAESTDTQYF. V and J are TRBV7-3 and TRBJ2-3; 8 positions agree with TRBD2. This CDR3 region has 17 residues. The V and J ends lost 5 bases and 0 bases, in that order; junction bases with no gene match: 10. Germline-derived CDR1 and CDR2 are SGHTA and FQGTGA.

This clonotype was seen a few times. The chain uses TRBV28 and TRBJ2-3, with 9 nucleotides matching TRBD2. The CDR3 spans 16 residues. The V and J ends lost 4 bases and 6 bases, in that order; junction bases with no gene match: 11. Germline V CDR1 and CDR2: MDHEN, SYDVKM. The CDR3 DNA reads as TGTGCCAGCAGTTCACCAGCGGGAGGCGGTGGGGATACGCAGTATTTT. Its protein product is CASSSPAGGGGDTQYF.

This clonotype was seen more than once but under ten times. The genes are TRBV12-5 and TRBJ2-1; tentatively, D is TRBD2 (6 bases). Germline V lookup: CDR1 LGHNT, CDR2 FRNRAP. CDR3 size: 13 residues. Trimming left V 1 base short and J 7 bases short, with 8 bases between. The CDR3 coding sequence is TGTGCTAGTGGTTTGGGACTAGTGAATGAGCAGTTCTTC. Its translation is CASGLGLVNEQFF.

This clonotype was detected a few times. In DNA form, the CDR3 reads TGCAGCGCCGGGGGGCGCTACGAGCAGTACTTC. Encoded protein: CSAGGRYEQYF. The chain has TRBV29-1 and TRBJ2-7, with TRBD2 as a possible D gene (7 bases). Germline V gene lookup returns CDR1 SQVTM and CDR2 ANQGSEA. Trimming took 7 bases from V and 3 from J, leaving 10 bases between them. This CDR3 is 11 amino acids long.

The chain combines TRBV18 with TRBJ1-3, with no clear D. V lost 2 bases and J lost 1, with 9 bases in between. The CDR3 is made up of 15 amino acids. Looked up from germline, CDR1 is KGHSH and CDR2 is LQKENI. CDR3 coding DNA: TGTGCCAGCTCACCAACGTCCCAGTCTGGAAACACCATATATTTT. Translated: CASSPTSQSGNTIYF.

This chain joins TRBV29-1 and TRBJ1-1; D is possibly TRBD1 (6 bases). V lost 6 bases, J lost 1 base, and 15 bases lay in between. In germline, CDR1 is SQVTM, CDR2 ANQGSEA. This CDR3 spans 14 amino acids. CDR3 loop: CSVPGAGWNTEAFF. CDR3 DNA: TGCAGCGTCCCGGGGGCAGGGTGGAACACTGAAGCTTTCTTT.

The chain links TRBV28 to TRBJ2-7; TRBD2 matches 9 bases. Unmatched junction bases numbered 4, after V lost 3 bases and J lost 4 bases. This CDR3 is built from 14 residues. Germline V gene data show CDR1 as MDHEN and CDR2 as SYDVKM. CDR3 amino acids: CASSFPGLAYEQYF. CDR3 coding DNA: TGTGCCAGCAGTTTCCCGGGACTAGCTTACGAGCAGTACTTC.

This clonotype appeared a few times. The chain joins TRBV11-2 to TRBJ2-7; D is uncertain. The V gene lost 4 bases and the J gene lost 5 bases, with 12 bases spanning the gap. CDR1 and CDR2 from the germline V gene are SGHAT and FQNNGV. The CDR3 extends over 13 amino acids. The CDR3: CASSWAPGNEQYF. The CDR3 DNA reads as TGTGCCAGCAGCTGGGCCCCTGGGAACGAGCAGTACTTC.

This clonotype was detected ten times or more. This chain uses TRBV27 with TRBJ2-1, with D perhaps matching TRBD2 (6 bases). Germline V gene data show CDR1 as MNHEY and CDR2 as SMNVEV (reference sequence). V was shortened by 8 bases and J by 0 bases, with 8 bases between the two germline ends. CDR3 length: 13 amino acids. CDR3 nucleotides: TGTGCCAGCCGACTAGTCTCCTACAATGAGCAGTTCTTC. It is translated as CASRLVSYNEQFF.

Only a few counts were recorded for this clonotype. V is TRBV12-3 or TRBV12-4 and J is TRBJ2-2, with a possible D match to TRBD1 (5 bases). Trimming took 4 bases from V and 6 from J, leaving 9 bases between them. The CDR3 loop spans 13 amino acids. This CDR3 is CASSSGLAGELFF. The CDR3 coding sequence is TGTGCCAGCAGTTCAGGGTTGGCCGGGGAGCTGTTTTTT.

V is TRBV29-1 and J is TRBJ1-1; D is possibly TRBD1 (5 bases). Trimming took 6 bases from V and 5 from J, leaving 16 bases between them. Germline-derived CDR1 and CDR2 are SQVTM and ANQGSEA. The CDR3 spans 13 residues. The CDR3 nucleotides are TGCAGCGTATCCCAGGGTATTGATACTGAAGCTTTCTTT. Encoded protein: CSVSQGIDTEAFF. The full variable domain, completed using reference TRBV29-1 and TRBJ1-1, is SAVISQKPSRDICQRGTSLTIQCQVDSQVTMMFWYRQQPGQSLTLIATANQGSEATYESGFVIDKFPISRPNLTFSTLTVSNMSPEDSSIYLCSVSQGIDTEAFFGQGTRLTVV.

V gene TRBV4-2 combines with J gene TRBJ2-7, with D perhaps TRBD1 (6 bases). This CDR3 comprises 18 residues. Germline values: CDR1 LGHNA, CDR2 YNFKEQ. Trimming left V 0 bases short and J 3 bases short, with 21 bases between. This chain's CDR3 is CASSQELRGRGSIYEQYF. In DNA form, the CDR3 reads TGTGCCAGCAGCCAAGAATTGAGGGGAAGGGGGAGTATCTACGAGCAGTACTTC.

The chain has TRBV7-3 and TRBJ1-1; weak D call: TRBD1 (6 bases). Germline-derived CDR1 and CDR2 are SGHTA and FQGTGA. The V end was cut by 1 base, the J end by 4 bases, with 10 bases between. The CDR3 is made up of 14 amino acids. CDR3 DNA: TGTGCCAGCAGCTTAATTGGGGGGGCCACTGAAGCTTTCTTT. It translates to CASSLIGGATEAFF.

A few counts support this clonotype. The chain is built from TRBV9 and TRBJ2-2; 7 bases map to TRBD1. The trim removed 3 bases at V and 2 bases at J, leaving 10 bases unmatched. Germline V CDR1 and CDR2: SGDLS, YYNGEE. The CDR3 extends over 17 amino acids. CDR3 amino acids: CASSEALGTVNTGELFF. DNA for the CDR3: TGTGCCAGCAGCGAGGCCCTAGGGACAGTTAACACCGGGGAGCTGTTTTTT.

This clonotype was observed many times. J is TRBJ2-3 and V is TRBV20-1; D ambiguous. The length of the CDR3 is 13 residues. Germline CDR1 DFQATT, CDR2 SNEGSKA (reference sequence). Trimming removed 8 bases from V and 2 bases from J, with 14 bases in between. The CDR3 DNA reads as TGCAGTCCAAGAAAGGGTGACACAGATACGCAGTATTTT. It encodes CSPRKGDTDTQYF.

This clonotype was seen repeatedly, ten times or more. CDR3 amino acids: CASSFLPRVSSYNSPLHF. Here the CDR3 DNA reads TGTGCCAGCAGCTTTCTGCCCCGCGTGAGCTCCTATAATTCACCCCTCCACTTT. The V and J genes are TRBV7-8 and TRBJ1-6; D uncertain. The germline V gene encodes CDR1 SGHVS and CDR2 FQNEAQ. This CDR3 is built from 18 residues. V was shortened by 3 bases and J by 0 bases, with 15 bases between the two germline ends.